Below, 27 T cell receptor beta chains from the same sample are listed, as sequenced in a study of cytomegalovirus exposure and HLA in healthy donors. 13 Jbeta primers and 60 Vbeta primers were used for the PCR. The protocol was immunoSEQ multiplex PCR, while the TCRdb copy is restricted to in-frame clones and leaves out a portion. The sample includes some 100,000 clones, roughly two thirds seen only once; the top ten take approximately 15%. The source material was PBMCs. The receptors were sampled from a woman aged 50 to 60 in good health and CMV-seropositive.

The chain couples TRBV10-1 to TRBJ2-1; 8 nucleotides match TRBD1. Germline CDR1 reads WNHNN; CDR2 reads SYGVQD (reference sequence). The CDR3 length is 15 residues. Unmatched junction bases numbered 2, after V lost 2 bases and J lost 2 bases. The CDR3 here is CASSERDRPYNEQFF. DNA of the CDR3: TGCGCCAGCAGTGAGCGGGACAGGCCCTACAATGAGCAGTTCTTC.

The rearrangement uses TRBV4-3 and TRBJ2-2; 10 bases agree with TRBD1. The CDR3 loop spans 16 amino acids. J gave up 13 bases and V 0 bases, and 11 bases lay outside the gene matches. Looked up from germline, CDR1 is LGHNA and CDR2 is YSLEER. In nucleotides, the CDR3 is TGCGCCAGCAGCCAAGAAACTGACAGGGGGCGGGGAAGGCTGTTTTTT. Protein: CASSQETDRGRGRLFF.

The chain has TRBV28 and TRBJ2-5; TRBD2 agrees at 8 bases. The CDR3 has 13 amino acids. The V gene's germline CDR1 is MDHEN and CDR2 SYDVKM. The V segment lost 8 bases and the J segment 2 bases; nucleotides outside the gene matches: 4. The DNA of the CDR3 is TGTGCCAGCTGCTCGGGGGGGCAAGAGACCCAGTACTTC. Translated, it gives CASCSGGQETQYF.

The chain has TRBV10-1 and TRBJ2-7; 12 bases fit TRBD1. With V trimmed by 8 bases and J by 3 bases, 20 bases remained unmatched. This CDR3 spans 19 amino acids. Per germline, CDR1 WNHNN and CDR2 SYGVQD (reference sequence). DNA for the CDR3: TGCGCCAGCCCCCGCCCCGGGACAGGGGGCTACGAGAGAGTCTACGAGCAGTACTTC. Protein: CASPRPGTGGYERVYEQYF.

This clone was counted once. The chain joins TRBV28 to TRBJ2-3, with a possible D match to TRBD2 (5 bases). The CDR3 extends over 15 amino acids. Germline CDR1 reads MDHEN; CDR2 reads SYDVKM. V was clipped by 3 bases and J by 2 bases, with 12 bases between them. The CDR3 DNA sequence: TGTGCCAGCAGTTTTGACGGGAAATACACAGATACGCAGTATTTT. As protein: CASSFDGKYTDTQYF. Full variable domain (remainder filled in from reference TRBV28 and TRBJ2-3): DVKVTQSSRYLVKRTGEKVFLECVQDMDHENMFWYRQDPGLGLRLIYFSYDVKMKEKGDIPEGYSVSREKKERFSLILESASTNQTSMYLCASSFDGKYTDTQYFGPGTRLTVL.

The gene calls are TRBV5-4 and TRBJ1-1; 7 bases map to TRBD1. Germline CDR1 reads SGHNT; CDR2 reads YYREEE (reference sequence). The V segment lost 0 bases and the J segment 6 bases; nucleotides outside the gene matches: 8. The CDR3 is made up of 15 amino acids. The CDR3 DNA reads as TGTGCCAGCAGCTTGGTTGCTCAGGGGGGTTCTGAAGCTTTCTTT. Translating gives CASSLVAQGGSEAFF.

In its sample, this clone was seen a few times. CDR3 loop: CASSRQGAGTGELFF. CDR3 nucleotides: TGTGCCAGCTCCCGACAGGGGGCGGGCACCGGGGAGCTGTTTTTT. The V and J genes are TRBV9 and TRBJ2-2, with 10 bases that match TRBD1. The CDR3 has 15 amino acids. Germline CDR1 and CDR2: SGDLS and YYNGEE. Germline trimming cut 7 bases from V and 4 bases from J; bases unmatched to any gene: 7. Combining the CDR3 with reference TRBV9 and TRBJ2-2 gives the whole variable domain DSGVTQTPKHLITATGQRVTLRCSPRSGDLSVYWYQQSLDQGLQFLIQYYNGEERAKGNILERFSAQQFPDLHSELNLSSLELGDSALYFCASSRQGAGTGELFFGEGSRLTVL.

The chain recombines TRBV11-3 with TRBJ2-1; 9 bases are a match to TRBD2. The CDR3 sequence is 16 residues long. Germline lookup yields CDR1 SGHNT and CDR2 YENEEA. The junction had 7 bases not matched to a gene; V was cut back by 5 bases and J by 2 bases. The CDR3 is CASSTLAGVAYNEQFF. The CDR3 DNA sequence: TGTGCCAGCAGCACCTTAGCGGGAGTGGCCTACAATGAGCAGTTCTTC. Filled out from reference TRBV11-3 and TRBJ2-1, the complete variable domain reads EAGVVQSPRYKIIEKKQPVAFWCNPISGHNTLYWYLQNLGQGPELLIRYENEEAVDDSQLPKDRFSAERLKGVDSTLKIQPAELGDSAVYLCASSTLAGVAYNEQFFGPGTRLTVL.

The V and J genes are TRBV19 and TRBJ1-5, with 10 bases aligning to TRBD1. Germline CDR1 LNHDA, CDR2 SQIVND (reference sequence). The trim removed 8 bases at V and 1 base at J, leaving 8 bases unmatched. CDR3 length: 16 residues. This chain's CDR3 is CASCRQGAWSNQPQHF. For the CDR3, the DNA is TGTGCCAGTTGTCGACAGGGGGCCTGGAGCAATCAGCCCCAGCATTTT.

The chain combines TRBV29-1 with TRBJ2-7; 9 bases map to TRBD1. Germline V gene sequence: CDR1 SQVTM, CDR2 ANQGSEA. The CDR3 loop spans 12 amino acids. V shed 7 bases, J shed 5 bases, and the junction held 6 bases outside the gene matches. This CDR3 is CSGTGVADEQYF. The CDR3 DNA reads TGCAGCGGGACAGGGGTGGCGGACGAGCAGTACTTC.

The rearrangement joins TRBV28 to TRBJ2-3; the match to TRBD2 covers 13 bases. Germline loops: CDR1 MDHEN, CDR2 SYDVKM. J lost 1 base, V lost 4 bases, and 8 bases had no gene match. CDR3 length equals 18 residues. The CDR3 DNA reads TGTGCCAGCAGTTATTTAGGACTAGCGGGAGAAGGCACAGATACGCAGTATTTT. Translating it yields CASSYLGLAGEGTDTQYF.

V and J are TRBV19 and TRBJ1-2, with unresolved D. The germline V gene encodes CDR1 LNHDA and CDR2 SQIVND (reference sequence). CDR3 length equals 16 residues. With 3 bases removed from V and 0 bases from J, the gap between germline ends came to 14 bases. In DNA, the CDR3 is TGTGCCAGTAGTATCGTGGCCAGGCCAACTAACTATGGCTACACCTTC. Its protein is CASSIVARPTNYGYTF.

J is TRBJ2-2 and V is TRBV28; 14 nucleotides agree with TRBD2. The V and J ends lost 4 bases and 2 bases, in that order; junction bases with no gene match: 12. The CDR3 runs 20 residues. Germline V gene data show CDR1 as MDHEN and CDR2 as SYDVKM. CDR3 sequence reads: CASSSPGLAGAMYNTGELFF. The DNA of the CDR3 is TGTGCCAGCAGTTCTCCGGGACTAGCGGGAGCGATGTACAACACCGGGGAGCTGTTTTTT.

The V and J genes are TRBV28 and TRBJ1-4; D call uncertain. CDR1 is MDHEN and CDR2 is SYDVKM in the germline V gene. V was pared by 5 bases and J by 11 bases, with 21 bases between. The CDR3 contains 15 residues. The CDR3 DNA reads TGTGCCAGCAGTCCGAGACTAGCGGGAGGATCGAAACTGTTTTTT. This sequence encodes CASSPRLAGGSKLFF.

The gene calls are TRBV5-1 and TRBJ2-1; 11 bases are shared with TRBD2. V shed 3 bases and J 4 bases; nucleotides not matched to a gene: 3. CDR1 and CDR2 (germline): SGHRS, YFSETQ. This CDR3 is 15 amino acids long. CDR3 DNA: TGCGCCAGCAGCTCGGGACTAGCGGAATACAATGAGCAGTTCTTC. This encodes CASSSGLAEYNEQFF.

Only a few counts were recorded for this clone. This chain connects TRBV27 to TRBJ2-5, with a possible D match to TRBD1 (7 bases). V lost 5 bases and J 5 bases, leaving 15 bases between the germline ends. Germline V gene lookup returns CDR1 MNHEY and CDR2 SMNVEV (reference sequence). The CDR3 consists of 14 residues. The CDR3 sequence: CASSPSSGGETQYF. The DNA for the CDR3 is TGTGCCAGCAGTCCCTCATCAGGGGGGGAGACCCAGTACTTC.

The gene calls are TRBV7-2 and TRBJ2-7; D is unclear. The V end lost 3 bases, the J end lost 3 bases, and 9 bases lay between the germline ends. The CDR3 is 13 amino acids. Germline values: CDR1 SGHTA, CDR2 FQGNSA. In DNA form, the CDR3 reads TGTGCCAGCAGCTTGCACTTCAACTACGAGCAGTACTTC. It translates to CASSLHFNYEQYF. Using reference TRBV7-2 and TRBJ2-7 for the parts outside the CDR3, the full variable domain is GAGVSQSPSNKVTEKGKDVELRCDPISGHTALYWYRQSLGQGLEFLIYFQGNSAPDKSGLPSDRFSAERTGGSVSTLTIQRTQQEDSAVYLCASSLHFNYEQYFGPGTRLTVT.

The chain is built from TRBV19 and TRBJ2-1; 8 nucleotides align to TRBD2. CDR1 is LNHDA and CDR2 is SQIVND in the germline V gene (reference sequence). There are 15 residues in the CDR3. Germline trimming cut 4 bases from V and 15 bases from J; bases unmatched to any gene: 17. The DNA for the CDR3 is TGTGCCAGTAGTAACGTCCAGCGGGAGAACCAAGGTCTGTTCTTC. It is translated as CASSNVQRENQGLFF.

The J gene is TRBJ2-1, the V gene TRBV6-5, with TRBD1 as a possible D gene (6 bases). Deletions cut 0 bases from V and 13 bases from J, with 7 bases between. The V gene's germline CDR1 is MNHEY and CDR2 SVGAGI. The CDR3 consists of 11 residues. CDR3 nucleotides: TGTGCCAGCAGTTACTCCGGGACACAGTTCTTC. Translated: CASSYSGTQFF.

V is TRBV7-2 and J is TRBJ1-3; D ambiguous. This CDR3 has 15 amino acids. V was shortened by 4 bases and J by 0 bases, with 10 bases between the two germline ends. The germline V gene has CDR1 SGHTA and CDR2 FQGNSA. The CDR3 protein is CASSSASNSGNTIYF. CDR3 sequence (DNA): TGTGCCAGCAGCTCCGCCAGTAACTCTGGAAACACCATATATTTT.

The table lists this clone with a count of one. CDR3: CASSIRGQTQYF. CDR3 DNA sequence: TGTGCCAGCAGCATAAGAGGGCAGACCCAGTACTTC. The chain combines TRBV28 with TRBJ2-5; tentatively, D is TRBD2 (5 bases). The germline V and J ends were trimmed by 6 bases and 6 bases, with 11 bases remaining between them. Germline V gene data show CDR1 as MDHEN and CDR2 as SYDVKM. The CDR3 is 12 amino acids. Using reference TRBV28 and TRBJ2-5 for the parts outside the CDR3, the full variable domain is DVKVTQSSRYLVKRTGEKVFLECVQDMDHENMFWYRQDPGLGLRLIYFSYDVKMKEKGDIPEGYSVSREKKERFSLILESASTNQTSMYLCASSIRGQTQYFGPGTRLLVL.

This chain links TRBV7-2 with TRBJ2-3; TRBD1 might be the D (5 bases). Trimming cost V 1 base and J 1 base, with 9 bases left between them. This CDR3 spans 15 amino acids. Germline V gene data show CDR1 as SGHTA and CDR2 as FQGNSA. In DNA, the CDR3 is TGTGCCAGCAGCTTAGTCACAGGAGGCACAGATACGCAGTATTTT. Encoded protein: CASSLVTGGTDTQYF.

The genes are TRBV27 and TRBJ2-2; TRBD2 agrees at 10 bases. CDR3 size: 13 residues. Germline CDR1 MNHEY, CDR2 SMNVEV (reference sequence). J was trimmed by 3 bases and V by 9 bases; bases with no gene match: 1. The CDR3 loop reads CASGLADTGELFF. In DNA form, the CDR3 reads TGTGCCAGTGGACTAGCGGACACCGGGGAGCTGTTTTTT.

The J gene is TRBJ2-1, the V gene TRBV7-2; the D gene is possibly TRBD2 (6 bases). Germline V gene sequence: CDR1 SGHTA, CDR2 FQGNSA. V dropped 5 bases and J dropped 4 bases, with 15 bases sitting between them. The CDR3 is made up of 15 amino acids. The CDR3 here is CASSPRETIYNEQFF. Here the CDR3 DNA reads TGTGCCAGCAGCCCCCGGGAGACTATTTACAATGAGCAGTTCTTC.

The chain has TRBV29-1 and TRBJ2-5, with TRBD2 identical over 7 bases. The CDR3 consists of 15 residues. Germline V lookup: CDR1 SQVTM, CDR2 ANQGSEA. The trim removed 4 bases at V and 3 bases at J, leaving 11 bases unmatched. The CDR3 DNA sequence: TGCAGCGTTGTGGGAGGGGAAGGGTCTGAAGAGACCCAGTACTTC. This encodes CSVVGGEGSEETQYF.

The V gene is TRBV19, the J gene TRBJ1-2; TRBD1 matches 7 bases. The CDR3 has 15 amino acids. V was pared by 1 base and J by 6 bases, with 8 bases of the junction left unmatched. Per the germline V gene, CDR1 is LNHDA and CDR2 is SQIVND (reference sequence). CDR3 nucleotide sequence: TGTGCCAGTAGTATAGTCAACAGGGGATCGAATGGCTACACCTTC. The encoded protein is CASSIVNRGSNGYTF. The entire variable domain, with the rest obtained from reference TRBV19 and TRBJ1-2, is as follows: DGGITQSPKYLFRKEGQNVTLSCEQNLNHDAMYWYRQDPGQGLRLIYYSQIVNDFQKGDIAEGYSVSREKKESFPLTVTSAQKNPTAFYLCASSIVNRGSNGYTFGSGTRLTVV.

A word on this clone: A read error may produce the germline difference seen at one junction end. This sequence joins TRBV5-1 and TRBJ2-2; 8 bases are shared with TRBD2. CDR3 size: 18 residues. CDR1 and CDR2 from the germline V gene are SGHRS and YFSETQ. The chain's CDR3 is CASSLAEGGRPNTGELFF. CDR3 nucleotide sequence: TGCGCCAGCAGCTTGGCCGAGGGCGGGAGGCCGAATACCGGGGAGCTGTTTTTT.